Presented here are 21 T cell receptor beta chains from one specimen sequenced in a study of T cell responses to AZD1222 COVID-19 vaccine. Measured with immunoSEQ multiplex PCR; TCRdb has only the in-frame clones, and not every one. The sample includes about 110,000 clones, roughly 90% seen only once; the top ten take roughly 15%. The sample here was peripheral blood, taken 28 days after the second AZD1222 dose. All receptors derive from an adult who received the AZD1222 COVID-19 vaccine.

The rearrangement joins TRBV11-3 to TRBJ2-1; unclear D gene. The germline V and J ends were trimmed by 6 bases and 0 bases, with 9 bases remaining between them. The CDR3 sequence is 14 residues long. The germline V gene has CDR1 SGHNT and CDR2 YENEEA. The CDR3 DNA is TGTGCCAGCAGGATTTATAGCTCCTACAATGAGCAGTTCTTC. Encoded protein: CASRIYSSYNEQFF. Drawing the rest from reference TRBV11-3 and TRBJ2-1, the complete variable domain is EAGVVQSPRYKIIEKKQPVAFWCNPISGHNTLYWYLQNLGQGPELLIRYENEEAVDDSQLPKDRFSAERLKGVDSTLKIQPAELGDSAVYLCASRIYSSYNEQFFGPGTRLTVL.

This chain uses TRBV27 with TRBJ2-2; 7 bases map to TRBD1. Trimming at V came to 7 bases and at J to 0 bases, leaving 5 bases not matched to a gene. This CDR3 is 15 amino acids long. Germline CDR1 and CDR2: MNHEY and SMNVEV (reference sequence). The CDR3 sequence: CASNPGTANTGELFF. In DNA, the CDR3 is TGTGCCAGCAACCCTGGGACAGCGAACACCGGGGAGCTGTTTTTT.

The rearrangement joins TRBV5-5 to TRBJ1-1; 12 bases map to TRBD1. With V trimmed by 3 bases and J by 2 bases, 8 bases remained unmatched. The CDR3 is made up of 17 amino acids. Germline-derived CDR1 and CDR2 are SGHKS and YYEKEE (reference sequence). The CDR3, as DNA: TGTGCCAGCAGCTCTGAAGGGGACAGGGGGCTAAACACTGAAGCTTTCTTT. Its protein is CASSSEGDRGLNTEAFF.

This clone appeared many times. CDR3: CASSGTSGNIYEQYF. The DNA for the CDR3 is TGTGCCAGCAGTGGGACTAGCGGGAATATCTACGAGCAGTACTTC. The chain has TRBV6-2 or TRBV6-3 and TRBJ2-7; TRBD2 agrees at 13 bases. Losses at the gene ends were 5 bases for V and 3 bases for J; bases not matched to a gene: 4. The length of the CDR3 is 15 residues. Per the germline V gene, CDR1 is MNHEY and CDR2 is SVGEGT.

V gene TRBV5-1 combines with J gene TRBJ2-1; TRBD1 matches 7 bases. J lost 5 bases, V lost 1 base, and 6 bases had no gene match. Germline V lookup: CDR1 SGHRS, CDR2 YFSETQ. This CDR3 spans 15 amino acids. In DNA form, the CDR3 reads TGCGCCAGCAGCTTGTCCGGACAGGAACACAATGAGCAGTTCTTC. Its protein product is CASSLSGQEHNEQFF.

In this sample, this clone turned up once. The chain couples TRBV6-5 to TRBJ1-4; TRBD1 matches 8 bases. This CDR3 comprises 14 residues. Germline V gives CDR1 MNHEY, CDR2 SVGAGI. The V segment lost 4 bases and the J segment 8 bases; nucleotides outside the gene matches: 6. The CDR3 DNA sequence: TGTGCCAGCAGTTCGGGACAGGCCAACGAAAAACTGTTTTTT. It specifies CASSSGQANEKLFF.

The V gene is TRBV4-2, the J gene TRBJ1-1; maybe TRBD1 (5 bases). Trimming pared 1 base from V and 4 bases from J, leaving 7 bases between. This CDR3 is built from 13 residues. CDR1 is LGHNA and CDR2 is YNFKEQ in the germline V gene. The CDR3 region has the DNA TGTGCCAGCAGCCAAGCAGGGACCACTGAAGCTTTCTTT. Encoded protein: CASSQAGTTEAFF.

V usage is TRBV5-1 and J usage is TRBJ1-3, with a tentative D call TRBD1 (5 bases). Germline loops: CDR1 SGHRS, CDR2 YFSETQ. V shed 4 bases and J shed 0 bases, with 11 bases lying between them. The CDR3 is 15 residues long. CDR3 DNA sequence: TGCGCCAGCAGCCCGGGCGGGGGCTCTGGAAACACCATATATTTT. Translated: CASSPGGGSGNTIYF.

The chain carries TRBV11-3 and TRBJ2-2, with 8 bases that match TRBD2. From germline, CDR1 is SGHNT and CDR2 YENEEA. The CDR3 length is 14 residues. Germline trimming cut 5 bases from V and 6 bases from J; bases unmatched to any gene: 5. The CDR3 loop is CASSPGGSAGELFF. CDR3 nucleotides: TGTGCCAGCAGCCCGGGGGGGTCGGCCGGGGAGCTGTTTTTT.

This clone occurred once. CDR3 residues: CASSQAGFSAKNIQYF. DNA of the CDR3: TGCGCCAGCAGCCAAGCAGGGTTTTCAGCCAAAAACATTCAGTACTTC. V and J are TRBV4-1 and TRBJ2-4; D may be TRBD1 (5 bases). Germline V gene lookup returns CDR1 MGHRA and CDR2 YSYEKL. The CDR3 contains 16 residues. The V and J ends lost 1 base and 0 bases respectively, with 10 bases between them.

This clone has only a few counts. Here the CDR3 reads CAWSQAYYGYTF. As DNA, the CDR3 is TGTGCCTGGAGTCAAGCATACTATGGCTACACCTTC. This chain joins TRBV30 and TRBJ1-2; D gene ambiguous. V dropped 2 bases and J dropped 3 bases, with 7 bases sitting between them. CDR1 GTSNPN and CDR2 SVGIG come from the germline V gene (reference sequence). The CDR3 covers 12 residues.

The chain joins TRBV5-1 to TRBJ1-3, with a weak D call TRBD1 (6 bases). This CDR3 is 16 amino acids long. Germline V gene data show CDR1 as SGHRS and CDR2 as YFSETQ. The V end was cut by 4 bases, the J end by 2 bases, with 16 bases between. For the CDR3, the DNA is TGCGCCAGCAGCCGACGGCTAGGGGGGACTGGAAACACCATATATTTT. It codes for CASSRRLGGTGNTIYF. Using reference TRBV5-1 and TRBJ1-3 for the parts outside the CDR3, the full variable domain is KAGVTQTPRYLIKTRGQQVTLSCSPISGHRSVSWYQQTPGQGLQFLFEYFSETQRNKGNFPGRFSGRQFSNSRSEMNVSTLELGDSALYLCASSRRLGGTGNTIYFGEGSWLTVV.

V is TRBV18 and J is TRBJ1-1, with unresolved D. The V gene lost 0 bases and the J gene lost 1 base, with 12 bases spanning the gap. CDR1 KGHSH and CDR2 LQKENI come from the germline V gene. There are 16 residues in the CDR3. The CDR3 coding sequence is TGTGCCAGCTCACCACCGATGTCAGACGAGAACACTGAAGCTTTCTTT. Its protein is CASSPPMSDENTEAFF.

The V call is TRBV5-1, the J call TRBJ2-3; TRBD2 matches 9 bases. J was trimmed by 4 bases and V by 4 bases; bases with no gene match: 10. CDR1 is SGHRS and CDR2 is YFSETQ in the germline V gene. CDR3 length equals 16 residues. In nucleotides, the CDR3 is TGCGCCAGCAGCCTACTAGGCGGGAGGGCCGCAGATACGCAGTATTTT. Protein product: CASSLLGGRAADTQYF.

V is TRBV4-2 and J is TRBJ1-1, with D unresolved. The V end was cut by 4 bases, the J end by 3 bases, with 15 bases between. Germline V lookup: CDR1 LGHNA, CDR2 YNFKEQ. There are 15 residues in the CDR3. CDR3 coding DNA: TGTGCCAGCAGCCGAGAATTGACACTTTACACTGAAGCTTTCTTT. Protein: CASSRELTLYTEAFF.

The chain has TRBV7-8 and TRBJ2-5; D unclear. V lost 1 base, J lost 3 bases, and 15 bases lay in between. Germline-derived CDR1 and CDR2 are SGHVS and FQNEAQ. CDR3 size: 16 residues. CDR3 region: CASSLGQVTRKETQYF. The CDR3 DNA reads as TGTGCCAGCAGCTTAGGGCAGGTAACCCGGAAAGAGACCCAGTACTTC.

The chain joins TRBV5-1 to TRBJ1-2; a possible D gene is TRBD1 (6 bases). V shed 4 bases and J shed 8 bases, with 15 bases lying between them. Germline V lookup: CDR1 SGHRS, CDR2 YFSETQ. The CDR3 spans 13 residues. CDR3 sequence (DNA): TGCGCCAGCAGCCTATGGGGGGCTGAGGGCTACACCTTC. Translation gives CASSLWGAEGYTF.

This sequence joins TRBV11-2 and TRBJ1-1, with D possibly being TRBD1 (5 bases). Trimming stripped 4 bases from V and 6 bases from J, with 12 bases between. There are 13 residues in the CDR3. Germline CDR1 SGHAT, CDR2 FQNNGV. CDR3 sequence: CASSSSGSPEAFF. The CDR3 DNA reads TGTGCCAGCAGCTCATCAGGGAGCCCTGAAGCTTTCTTT.

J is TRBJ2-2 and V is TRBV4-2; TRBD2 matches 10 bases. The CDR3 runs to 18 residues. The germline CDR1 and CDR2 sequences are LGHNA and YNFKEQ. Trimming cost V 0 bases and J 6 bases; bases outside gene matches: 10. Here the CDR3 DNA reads TGTGCCAGCAGCCAAGACTCGAGCGGGGGGGCCTGGGCCGGGGAGCTGTTTTTT. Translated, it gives CASSQDSSGGAWAGELFF.

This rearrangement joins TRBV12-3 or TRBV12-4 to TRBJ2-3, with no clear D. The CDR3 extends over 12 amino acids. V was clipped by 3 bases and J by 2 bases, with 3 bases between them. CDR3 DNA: TGTGCCAGCAGTTTTATCACAGATACGCAGTATTTT. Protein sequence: CASSFITDTQYF.

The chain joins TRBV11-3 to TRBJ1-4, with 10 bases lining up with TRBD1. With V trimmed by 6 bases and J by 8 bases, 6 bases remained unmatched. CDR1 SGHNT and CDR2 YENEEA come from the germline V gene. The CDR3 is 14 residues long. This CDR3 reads CASRLGQGVEKLFF. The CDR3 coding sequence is TGTGCCAGCAGGCTCGGACAGGGGGTGGAAAAACTGTTTTTT.